This TCR beta chain was obtained from a study of blood T cell repertoires in COVID-19. Whole-study context: Samples came from the United States, Italy and Spain, spanning acute and convalescent COVID-19. T cells, B-cell-depleted T cells, or PBMCs supplied cDNA or gDNA.

The germline CDR1 and CDR2 sequences are LNHNV and YYDKDF (reference sequence). The CDR3 spans 14 residues. J was trimmed by 2 bases and V by 8 bases; bases with no gene match: 6. Per the study methods: Reference gene primers were amplified, and this amplification served to estimate nucleated cell counts. Assay: immunoSEQ multiplex PCR; the TCRdb copy retains only in-frame clones and omits some. The V and J calls and the clone size are those of that table, but D and trimming were determined from the DNA. The table shows 75,000 to 100,000 clones, with over 80% occurring only once. The chain couples TRBV15 to TRBJ2-3; 8 bases are shared with TRBD1. The TCR sequence derives from a human donor in a cohort sampled during active COVID-19. The source material was peripheral blood. As DNA, the CDR3 is TGTGCCACCGGACAGGGTGATATCACAGATACGCAGTATTTT. It translates to CATGQGDITDTQYF.